The present entry profiles one T cell receptor beta chain with its context. The data derive from a study of blood T cell repertoires in COVID-19. Across the whole study: Acute and convalescent COVID-19 specimens originated in the United States, Italy and Spain.

Individuals drawn from 24 US areas were about 18 to 95 years old. In Cohort 3, a recovered donor had either two negative PCRs, clearance, or symptom resolution. The CDR3 length is 14 residues. J lost 10 bases, V lost 4 bases, and 7 bases had no gene match. Germline V gene sequence: CDR1 LNHNV, CDR2 YYDKDF (reference sequence). In the study's own analysis: Researchers report that nucleated cell counts were estimated from reference gene primer amplification. Here immunoSEQ multiplex PCR was the method, and the copy in TCRdb shows in-frame clones only, minus some. The V and J calls and clone size were taken over from that table, and D and trimming were inferred from the DNA. The sample has around 310,000 clones, roughly 90% seen once.

This clonotype originated in a woman in her forties who had recovered from COVID-19. The rearrangement links TRBV15 to TRBJ1-6, with 7 bases fitting TRBD1. The sample consisted of PBMCs or T cells enriched from blood (not recorded which). CDR3 in DNA: TGTGCCACCAGCACACAACAGGGGCGGTCACCCCTCCACTTT. Protein product: CATSTQQGRSPLHF.